One sample yielded the 27 T cell receptor beta chains listed below, sequenced in a study of blood T cell repertoires in COVID-19. Profiling relied on immunoSEQ multiplex PCR, and the TCRdb table lists in-frame clones only, not all of them. The repertoire holds roughly 200,000 clones, 85% seen once, with about 19% in the top ten. Sequencing used PBMCs or T cells enriched from blood (not recorded which). The receptors come from a man aged 35 to 55 who had recovered from COVID-19.

The DNA for the CDR3 is TGTGCCAGCAGTCCACCCCTCGGGGAGATGAACACTGAAGCTTTCTTT. This sequence encodes CASSPPLGEMNTEAFF. V gene TRBV28 combines with J gene TRBJ1-1; D unresolved. The germline V gene encodes CDR1 MDHEN and CDR2 SYDVKM. With 5 bases removed from V and 0 bases from J, the gap between germline ends came to 16 bases. This CDR3 contains 16 residues.

The rearrangement links TRBV5-4 to TRBJ2-7; a possible D gene is TRBD1 (6 bases). This CDR3 has 14 amino acids. CDR1 and CDR2 from the germline V gene are SGHNT and YYREEE (reference sequence). Deletions cut 1 base from V and 0 bases from J, with 8 bases between. CDR3 coding DNA: TGTGCCAGCAGCTTGCAGACAGGCTCCTACGAGCAGTACTTC. Translation gives CASSLQTGSYEQYF.

The chain couples TRBV9 to TRBJ1-2, with 8 bases lining up with TRBD1. The CDR3 runs 18 residues. Per the germline V gene, CDR1 is SGDLS and CDR2 is YYNGEE. V was clipped by 2 bases and J by 0 bases; unmatched bases: 12. CDR3 in DNA: TGTGCCAGCAGCGTGAGGCCCACAAGACAGGGGTCTAACTATGGCTACACCTTC. This gives the protein CASSVRPTRQGSNYGYTF.

The chain employs TRBV6-2 or TRBV6-3 and TRBJ2-1; 8 bases line up with TRBD2. In germline, CDR1 is MNHEY, CDR2 SVGEGT. Germline trimming cut 0 bases from V and 6 bases from J; bases unmatched to any gene: 10. The CDR3 length is 17 residues. CDR3 nucleotide sequence: TGTGCCAGCAGTTACTCTACGGCGGGAGGAAGGTCCAATGAGCAGTTCTTC. It yields the protein CASSYSTAGGRSNEQFF.

This clone was found a few times. The chain links TRBV6-5 to TRBJ2-7; the match to TRBD2 covers 11 bases. This CDR3 spans 15 amino acids. Germline V gene sequence: CDR1 MNHEY, CDR2 SVGAGI. The V gene end was trimmed by 7 bases and the J gene end by 3 bases; junction bases not matched to a gene: 8. CDR3 bases: TGTGCCAGCACCCTAACTAGCGGGAGTGTCTACGAGCAGTACTTC. Translating gives CASTLTSGSVYEQYF.

V and J are TRBV18 and TRBJ2-2, with 8 bases identical to TRBD2. After removal of 8 bases from V and 3 bases from J, the junction contained 14 bases not matched to a gene. Germline V CDR1 and CDR2: KGHSH, LQKENI. The CDR3 runs 17 residues. The DNA for the CDR3 is TGTGCCAGCAGCTGGGCGGGAGGCCCCCCACACACCGGGGAGCTGTTTTTT. Its translation is CASSWAGGPPHTGELFF.

The chain's CDR3 is CAWRGLAISSYNEQFF. The CDR3 nucleotides are TGTGCCTGGAGGGGACTCGCCATAAGCTCCTACAATGAGCAGTTCTTC. The chain is built from TRBV30 and TRBJ2-1; perhaps TRBD2 as D (6 bases). Deletions cut 3 bases from V and 0 bases from J, with 15 bases between. Germline V CDR1 and CDR2: GTSNPN, SVGIG (reference sequence). CDR3 length: 16 residues.

The chain combines TRBV4-1 with TRBJ1-4; possibly TRBD1 for D (5 bases). Germline CDR1 and CDR2: MGHRA and YSYEKL. Trimming stripped 6 bases from V and 2 bases from J, with 16 bases between. The CDR3 loop spans 16 amino acids. The CDR3 DNA is TGCGCCAGCAGTTTCAGGGCCGGTCGTACTAATGAAAAACTGTTTTTT. This gives the protein CASSFRAGRTNEKLFF.

This chain links TRBV14 with TRBJ2-7, with a weak D call TRBD1 (6 bases). V shed 4 bases and J shed 8 bases, with 24 bases lying between them. The CDR3 is made up of 16 amino acids. The germline V gene has CDR1 SGHDN and CDR2 FVKESK. The CDR3 loop reads CASSPETGLRRYQQYF. CDR3 coding DNA: TGTGCCAGCAGCCCCGAGACAGGTTTGAGACGGTACCAGCAGTACTTC. The variable domain in full, completed from reference TRBV14 and TRBJ2-7, reads EAGVTQFPSHSVIEKGQTVTLRCDPISGHDNLYWYRRVMGKEIKFLLHFVKESKQDESGMPNNRFLAERTGGTYSTLKVQPAELEDSGVYFCASSPETGLRRYQQYFGPGTRLTVT.

The chain recombines TRBV5-1 with TRBJ2-2; D may be TRBD2 (6 bases). This CDR3 spans 16 amino acids. V lost 1 base to trimming and J lost 7 bases, with 17 bases between them. CDR1 is SGHRS and CDR2 is YFSETQ in the germline V gene. The DNA of the CDR3 is TGCGCCAGCAGCTTGTTACGCGGACTGCGGGGCGGGGAGCTGTTTTTT. Protein: CASSLLRGLRGGELFF. Complete variable domain (other parts from reference TRBV5-1 and TRBJ2-2): KAGVTQTPRYLIKTRGQQVTLSCSPISGHRSVSWYQQTPGQGLQFLFEYFSETQRNKGNFPGRFSGRQFSNSRSEMNVSTLELGDSALYLCASSLLRGLRGGELFFGEGSRLTVL.

The rearrangement links TRBV24-1 to TRBJ2-1; tentative D call: TRBD2 (5 bases). V lost 3 bases, J lost 0 bases, and 11 bases lay in between. CDR1 is KGHDR, CDR2 SFDVKD, per germline. This CDR3 spans 16 amino acids. In DNA form, the CDR3 reads TGTGCCACCAGTGATAAGCGGTCTAACTCCTACAATGAGCAGTTCTTC. Translated: CATSDKRSNSYNEQFF.

The chain carries TRBV5-1 and TRBJ2-2, with 8 bases aligning to TRBD1. V lost 3 bases, J lost 1 base, and 2 bases stayed unmatched. The CDR3 contains 15 residues. Germline values: CDR1 SGHRS, CDR2 YFSETQ. CDR3 nucleotide sequence: TGCGCCAGCAGCTACGGACAGGGGAACACCGGGGAGCTGTTTTTT. It specifies CASSYGQGNTGELFF.

The V gene is TRBV5-8, the J gene TRBJ1-5, with D maybe TRBD1 (5 bases). This CDR3 spans 15 amino acids. Germline CDR1 reads SGHTS; CDR2 reads YDEGEE. The germline V and J ends were trimmed by 5 bases and 1 base, with 13 bases remaining between them. The CDR3 region is CASSSSGKSNQPQHF. The DNA for the CDR3 is TGTGCCAGCAGTTCTTCAGGGAAAAGCAATCAGCCCCAGCATTTT.

V and J are TRBV28 and TRBJ2-7, with a weak D call TRBD2 (5 bases). The ends were cut back, 8 bases at V and 0 bases at J, with 11 bases in the middle. Germline V lookup: CDR1 MDHEN, CDR2 SYDVKM. This CDR3 is built from 13 residues. In DNA form, the CDR3 reads TGTGCCAGCTTGAGAAGCGGCTCCTACGAGCAGTACTTC. Protein product: CASLRSGSYEQYF.

The chain has TRBV2 and TRBJ1-6; a possible D gene is TRBD1 (5 bases). V was trimmed by 6 bases and J by 6 bases, leaving 12 bases between them. CDR1 and CDR2 from the germline V gene are SNHLY and FYNNEI. This CDR3 region has 14 residues. This CDR3 reads CASRFDRSNSPLHF. The CDR3, as DNA: TGTGCCAGCAGGTTTGACAGATCTAATTCACCCCTCCACTTT.

This clone was recorded once. This chain joins TRBV5-1 and TRBJ2-2, with D possibly being TRBD1 (5 bases). The CDR3 totals 14 residues. Trimming stripped 5 bases from V and 2 bases from J, with 10 bases between. Germline V gene lookup returns CDR1 SGHRS and CDR2 YFSETQ. The CDR3 nucleotides are TGCGCCAGCAGTAACCAGGGTAACACCGGGGAGCTGTTTTTT. It encodes CASSNQGNTGELFF.

The chain links TRBV11-2 to TRBJ2-1; 7 nucleotides agree with TRBD1. This CDR3 is built from 15 residues. The ends lost 1 base at V and 7 bases at J; junction bases unmatched: 7. The V gene's germline CDR1 is SGHAT and CDR2 FQNNGV. In nucleotides, the CDR3 is TGTGCCAGCAGCTTAGGACAGGGAGATGTTAATGAGCAGTTCTTC. Its translation is CASSLGQGDVNEQFF.

The chain has TRBV2 and TRBJ1-1; D unclear. V was pared by 8 bases and J by 3 bases, with 10 bases between. The germline gives CDR1 SNHLY, CDR2 FYNNEI. The CDR3 contains 12 residues. The CDR3 DNA sequence: TGTGCCAGCCTGACTCTGGACACTGAAGCTTTCTTT. It translates to CASLTLDTEAFF.

This chain connects TRBV27 to TRBJ1-1; no clear D. Germline-derived CDR1 and CDR2 are MNHEY and SMNVEV (reference sequence). This CDR3 is 12 amino acids long. Between the trimmed V and J ends, which lost 1 base and 8 bases, there was a span of 8 bases. The CDR3 DNA sequence: TGTGCCAGCAGTTTATTGGGCAGGGAAGCTTTCTTT. Its protein is CASSLLGREAFF.

V gene TRBV7-8 combines with J gene TRBJ1-2, with D perhaps TRBD1 (6 bases). Germline assignment: CDR1 SGHVS and CDR2 FQNEAQ. V dropped 5 bases and J dropped 0 bases, with 13 bases sitting between them. The CDR3 is 15 residues long. CDR3 sequence: CASSPAGTPNYGYTF. The CDR3 nucleotides are TGTGCCAGCAGCCCGGCCGGGACACCTAACTATGGCTACACCTTC.

The CDR3 spells CASSFGIEAGNTIYF. The DNA for the CDR3 is TGTGCCAGCAGCTTCGGCATCGAGGCTGGAAACACCATATATTTT. V usage is TRBV5-6 and J usage is TRBJ1-3; D remains unclear. Per germline, CDR1 SGHDT and CDR2 YYEEEE. V lost 2 bases and J lost 2, with 11 bases in between. The CDR3 contains 15 residues. Full variable domain (missing parts from reference TRBV5-6 and TRBJ1-3): DAGVTQSPTHLIKTRGQQVTLRCSPKSGHDTVSWYQQALGQGPQFIFQYYEEEERQRGNFPDRFSGHQFPNYSSELNVNALLLGDSALYLCASSFGIEAGNTIYFGEGSWLTVV.

The J gene is TRBJ2-1, the V gene TRBV6-1; TRBD2 matches at 8 bases. The germline CDR1 and CDR2 sequences are MNHNS and SASEGT. V trimming: 2 bases; J trimming: 4 bases; junction bases outside the gene matches: 7. CDR3 size: 16 residues. CDR3 DNA sequence: TGTGCCAGCAGTGAACCCTGGACTAGCCGATACAATGAGCAGTTCTTC. This codes for CASSEPWTSRYNEQFF.

The chain links TRBV27 to TRBJ2-7; weak D call: TRBD1 (5 bases). Per the germline V gene, CDR1 is MNHEY and CDR2 is SMNVEV (reference sequence). V was shortened by 3 bases and J by 7 bases, with 13 bases between the two germline ends. The CDR3 loop spans 13 amino acids. CDR3 bases: TGTGCCAGCAGTTTTGGGGCCAAGCTGGAGCAGTACTTC. This sequence encodes CASSFGAKLEQYF.

V and J are TRBV7-9 and TRBJ2-5, with D uncertain. The V end lost 7 bases, the J end lost 5 bases, and 14 bases lay between the germline ends. CDR3 length equals 13 residues. From germline, CDR1 is SEHNR and CDR2 FQNEAQ (reference sequence). In DNA, the CDR3 is TGTGCCAGCACCCTTCCCCCAGTGGAGACCCAGTACTTC. It yields the protein CASTLPPVETQYF.

In DNA form, the CDR3 reads TGTGCCAGCAGCCAAAAAAAGGGGGCTCAGGGGGAAAAACTGTTTTTT. Its translation: CASSQKKGAQGEKLFF. The chain uses TRBV7-2 and TRBJ1-4; 7 bases align to TRBD1. The CDR3 extends over 16 amino acids. Germline V gene data show CDR1 as SGHTA and CDR2 as FQGNSA. V was pared by 5 bases and J by 8 bases, with 14 bases of the junction left unmatched. Looking up the rest from reference TRBV7-2 and TRBJ1-4 gives the full variable domain: GAGVSQSPSNKVTEKGKDVELRCDPISGHTALYWYRQSLGQGLEFLIYFQGNSAPDKSGLPSDRFSAERTGGSVSTLTIQRTQQEDSAVYLCASSQKKGAQGEKLFFGSGTQLSVL.

This clone was seen a single time. This sequence joins TRBV3-1 (or the pseudogene TRBV3-2) and TRBJ1-5; D is unresolved. The V gene's germline CDR1 is LGHDT and CDR2 YNNKEL (reference sequence). Trimming cost V 2 bases and J 3 bases, with 5 bases left between them. The CDR3 covers 13 residues. CDR3 in DNA: TGTGCCAGCAGCCAAACAACCAATCAGCCCCAGCATTTT. It yields the protein CASSQTTNQPQHF.

The chain employs TRBV24-1 and TRBJ2-5; 7 bases line up with TRBD1. The V segment lost 2 bases and the J segment 5 bases; nucleotides outside the gene matches: 7. This CDR3 has 15 residues. Germline loops: CDR1 KGHDR, CDR2 SFDVKD. The CDR3 DNA reads TGTGCCACCAGTGATTCAACAGGGGTGGCGGAGACCCAGTACTTC. It is translated as CATSDSTGVAETQYF.